Below, 20 T cell receptor beta chains from the same sample are listed, as sequenced in a study of blood T cell repertoires in COVID-19. Profiled with immunoSEQ multiplex PCR; TCRdb holds only in-frame clones, not every one. The table lists 200,000 to 250,000 clones, roughly nine tenths of them singletons. Sequences were obtained from PBMCs or T cells enriched from blood (not recorded which). These receptors all stem from a woman aged 50 to 65 in a cohort exposed to, infected with or recovered from COVID-19 (not recorded which).

As regards this clone: Other nucleotide sequences from this sample produce the same CDR3. V and J are TRBV28 and TRBJ1-1; D is perhaps TRBD1 (5 bases). Trimming took 3 bases from V and 5 from J, leaving 13 bases between them. The CDR3 has 14 amino acids. Germline V gives CDR1 MDHEN, CDR2 SYDVKM. The CDR3 sequence: CASSLGGGRTEAFF. CDR3 nucleotide sequence: TGTGCCAGCAGTTTGGGGGGGGGAAGAACTGAAGCTTTCTTT.

The chain is built from TRBV2 and TRBJ1-1; D gene uncertain. Germline lookup yields CDR1 SNHLY and CDR2 FYNNEI. The CDR3 consists of 13 residues. The V gene lost 6 bases and the J gene lost 4 bases, with 12 bases spanning the gap. CDR3 nucleotides: TGTGCCAGCAGCGTGGGCCAGCTCACTGAAGCTTTCTTT. Translated: CASSVGQLTEAFF.

The chain has TRBV5-4 and TRBJ1-2; D is ambiguous. The CDR3 runs to 12 residues. Germline V gives CDR1 SGHNT, CDR2 YYREEE (reference sequence). V was trimmed by 0 bases and J by 8 bases, leaving 8 bases between them. This CDR3 reads CASSLDSKGYTF. Written as DNA, the CDR3 is TGTGCCAGCAGCTTGGACTCAAAGGGCTACACCTTC.

The chain couples TRBV19 to TRBJ1-5; D might be TRBD1 (5 bases). CDR1 and CDR2 (germline): LNHDA, SQIVND (reference sequence). Trimming removed 5 bases from V and 5 bases from J, with 13 bases in between. This CDR3 is 14 amino acids long. The CDR3 sequence is CASSLQGGDQPQHF. In nucleotides, the CDR3 is TGTGCCAGTAGTCTTCAGGGCGGGGATCAGCCCCAGCATTTT.

V and J are TRBV24-1 and TRBJ1-2; 8 bases fit TRBD1. Germline V CDR1 and CDR2: KGHDR, SFDVKD. With V trimmed by 6 bases and J by 7 bases, 12 bases remained unmatched. The CDR3 contains 15 residues. The CDR3 nucleotides read TGTGCCACCAGTCAATCGACAGGACAGGGAAGTGGCTACACCTTC. Translated, it gives CATSQSTGQGSGYTF.

The chain couples TRBV7-9 to TRBJ1-5; maybe TRBD1 (6 bases). CDR3 length: 15 amino acids. V was trimmed by 5 bases and J by 3 bases, leaving 14 bases between them. Per the germline V gene, CDR1 is SEHNR and CDR2 is FQNEAQ (reference sequence). The DNA for the CDR3 is TGTGCCAGCAGCCCCGCCGGACAGTACAATCAGCCCCAGCATTTT. Amino acids: CASSPAGQYNQPQHF.

This chain links TRBV7-2 with TRBJ2-4, with 16 bases matching TRBD2. The germline gives CDR1 SGHTA, CDR2 FQGNSA. Trimming took 3 bases from V and 3 from J; bases not matched to a gene: 5. There are 18 residues in the CDR3. In nucleotides, the CDR3 is TGTGCCAGCAGCTTCCAAGGGACTAGCGGGGGGGGCAAAAACATTCAGTACTTC. This codes for CASSFQGTSGGGKNIQYF. The complete variable domain, with remaining parts taken from reference TRBV7-2 and TRBJ2-4, reads GAGVSQSPSNKVTEKGKDVELRCDPISGHTALYWYRQSLGQGLEFLIYFQGNSAPDKSGLPSDRFSAERTGGSVSTLTIQRTQQEDSAVYLCASSFQGTSGGGKNIQYFGAGTRLSVL.

The chain carries TRBV5-5 and TRBJ2-1, with D unclear. CDR1 and CDR2 from the germline V gene are SGHKS and YYEKEE (reference sequence). The V end was cut by 0 bases, the J end by 0 bases, with 10 bases between. This CDR3 has 16 amino acids. This CDR3 reads CASSLAGSSSYNEQFF. The DNA of the CDR3 is TGTGCCAGCAGCTTGGCCGGGTCGAGCTCCTACAATGAGCAGTTCTTC. Full variable domain (missing parts from reference TRBV5-5 and TRBJ2-1): DAGVTQSPTHLIKTRGQQVTLRCSPISGHKSVSWYQQVLGQGPQFIFQYYEKEERGRGNFPDRFSARQFPNYSSELNVNALLLGDSALYLCASSLAGSSSYNEQFFGPGTRLTVL.

The chain is built from TRBV4-1 and TRBJ1-2; TRBD1 agrees at 8 bases. V lost 1 base, J lost 8 bases, and 9 bases stayed unmatched. This CDR3 region has 15 residues. Looked up from germline, CDR1 is MGHRA and CDR2 is YSYEKL. The CDR3 sequence is CASSQAPQGGRGYTF. The CDR3 DNA reads as TGCGCCAGCAGCCAAGCACCACAGGGGGGCAGGGGCTACACCTTC.

This chain links TRBV5-6 with TRBJ1-5; D is unclear. The CDR3 covers 14 residues. From germline, CDR1 is SGHDT and CDR2 YYEEEE. V was clipped by 0 bases and J by 3 bases, with 7 bases between them. In nucleotides, the CDR3 is TGTGCCAGCAGCTTGGTGTCAGACAATCAGCCCCAGCATTTT. Translated: CASSLVSDNQPQHF.

The chain carries TRBV11-2 and TRBJ1-1; TRBD1 might be the D (6 bases). Deletions cut 3 bases from V and 7 bases from J, with 15 bases between. CDR3 length: 14 residues. Germline assignment: CDR1 SGHAT and CDR2 FQNNGV. The CDR3: CASSLSGTHNEAFF. CDR3 coding DNA: TGTGCCAGCAGCTTGTCCGGGACACATAATGAAGCTTTCTTT. Full variable domain (rest looked up from reference TRBV11-2 and TRBJ1-1): EAGVAQSPRYKIIEKRQSVAFWCNPISGHATLYWYQQILGQGPKLLIQFQNNGVVDDSQLPKDRFSAERLKGVDSTLKIQPAKLEDSAVYLCASSLSGTHNEAFFGQGTRLTVV.

This clone was detected a few times. The gene calls are TRBV5-1 and TRBJ2-5; 9 nucleotides line up with TRBD2. In germline, CDR1 is SGHRS, CDR2 YFSETQ. J gave up 4 bases and V 1 base, and 11 bases lay outside the gene matches. This CDR3 comprises 17 residues. Here the CDR3 DNA reads TGCGCCAGCAGCTTGAGGTCCGCGGGGGGGCCCCCAGAGACCCAGTACTTC. It specifies CASSLRSAGGPPETQYF.

The rearrangement joins TRBV4-3 to TRBJ2-1; 13 nucleotides agree with TRBD2. The germline CDR1 and CDR2 sequences are LGHNA and YSLEER. V gave up 3 bases and J gave up 7 bases; unmatched junction bases: 6. There are 16 residues in the CDR3. The CDR3 is CASSQETSGGRNEQFF. CDR3 coding DNA: TGCGCCAGCAGCCAGGAGACTAGCGGGGGGAGGAATGAGCAGTTCTTC.

This clone was seen just once. The rearrangement uses TRBV24-1 and TRBJ2-5, with TRBD1 matching over 11 bases. There are 17 residues in the CDR3. CDR1 is KGHDR and CDR2 is SFDVKD in the germline V gene. J gave up 5 bases and V 6 bases, and 13 bases lay outside the gene matches. The CDR3 sequence: CATSSTPGQGDAETQYF. In nucleotides, the CDR3 is TGTGCCACCAGTTCCACCCCGGGACAGGGGGACGCGGAGACCCAGTACTTC.

As DNA, the CDR3 is TGCGCCAGCAGACCCGGGACAGGGCCGGATGGCTACACCTTC. Translating it yields CASRPGTGPDGYTF. V usage is TRBV5-1 and J usage is TRBJ1-2, with 9 bases lining up with TRBD1. J lost 6 bases, V lost 5 bases, and 8 bases had no gene match. From germline, CDR1 is SGHRS and CDR2 YFSETQ. The CDR3 spans 14 residues.

This chain uses TRBV11-2 with TRBJ2-7, with TRBD2 as a possible D gene (5 bases). The V and J ends lost 7 bases and 4 bases respectively, with 11 bases between them. From germline, CDR1 is SGHAT and CDR2 FQNNGV. The length of the CDR3 is 12 residues. DNA of the CDR3: TGTGCCAGCACCCCTGGCGGGTACGAGCAGTACTTC. Protein product: CASTPGGYEQYF.

The chain recombines TRBV7-3 with TRBJ2-5; weak D call: TRBD1 (6 bases). The V end lost 5 bases, the J end lost 4 bases, and 20 bases lay between the germline ends. The V gene's germline CDR1 is SGHTA and CDR2 FQGTGA. The CDR3 runs 16 residues. CDR3: CASSISRDKGTETQYF. Here the CDR3 DNA reads TGTGCCAGCAGCATCTCCCGGGACAAGGGAACAGAGACCCAGTACTTC.

The chain carries TRBV18 and TRBJ1-5; weak D call: TRBD1 (5 bases). The CDR3 runs 15 residues. Trimming shortened V by 3 bases and J by 4 bases, and 13 bases separated the two germline ends. CDR1 is KGHSH, CDR2 LQKENI, per germline. The CDR3 loop reads CASSPQGSINQPQHF. Here the CDR3 DNA reads TGTGCCAGCTCACCCCAGGGATCTATTAATCAGCCCCAGCATTTT.

This chain uses TRBV7-9 with TRBJ2-7, with 13 bases matching TRBD2. Unmatched junction bases numbered 1, after V lost 0 bases and J lost 5 bases. There are 15 residues in the CDR3. Per the germline V gene, CDR1 is SEHNR and CDR2 is FQNEAQ (reference sequence). The CDR3 sequence: CASSLAGTSGDEQYF. DNA of the CDR3: TGTGCCAGCAGCTTAGCGGGGACTAGCGGGGACGAGCAGTACTTC.

The chain uses TRBV5-1 and TRBJ2-1; D perhaps matches TRBD1 (6 bases). V was clipped by 1 base and J by 7 bases, with 12 bases between them. CDR3 size: 14 residues. Germline V gene sequence: CDR1 SGHRS, CDR2 YFSETQ. The CDR3 loop is CASSLQGSLNEQFF. In DNA form, the CDR3 reads TGCGCCAGCAGCTTGCAGGGGTCCCTGAATGAGCAGTTCTTC.